The T cell receptor beta chain described here comes from a study of control samples from healthy donors and cancer patients. The repertoire was sequenced with immunoSEQ multiplex PCR; TCRdb's copy has only in-frame clones and lacks some. In the table there are about 55,000 clones, approximately 95% of which are singletons. V shed 1 base and J 3 bases; nucleotides not matched to a gene: 5. The CDR3 loop spans 16 amino acids. CDR1 and CDR2 from the germline V gene are LGHNT and FRNRAP. This clonotype originated in a woman younger than 35 in good health. Sequenced material: blood. This rearrangement joins TRBV12-5 to TRBJ1-4, with TRBD1 identical over 7 bases. The CDR3 sequence is CASGLAVTGANEKLFF. The CDR3 nucleotides read TGTGCTAGTGGTTTGGCAGTAACAGGGGCTAATGAAAAACTGTTTTTT.